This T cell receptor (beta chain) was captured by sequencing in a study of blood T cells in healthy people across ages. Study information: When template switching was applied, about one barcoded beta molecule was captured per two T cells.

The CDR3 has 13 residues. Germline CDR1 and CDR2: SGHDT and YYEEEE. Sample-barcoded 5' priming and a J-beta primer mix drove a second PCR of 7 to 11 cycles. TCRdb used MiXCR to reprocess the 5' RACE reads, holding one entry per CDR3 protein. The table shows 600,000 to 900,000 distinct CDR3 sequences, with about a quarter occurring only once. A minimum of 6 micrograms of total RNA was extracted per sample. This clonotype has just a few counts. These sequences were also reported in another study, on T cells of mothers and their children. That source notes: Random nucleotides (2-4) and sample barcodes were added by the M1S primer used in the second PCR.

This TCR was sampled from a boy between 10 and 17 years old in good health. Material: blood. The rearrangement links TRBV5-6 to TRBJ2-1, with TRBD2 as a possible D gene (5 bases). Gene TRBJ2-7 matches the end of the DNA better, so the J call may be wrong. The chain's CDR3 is CASSLNGIDEQYF. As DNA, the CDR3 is TGTGCCAGCAGCTTGAACGGGATCGACGAGCAGTACTTC.